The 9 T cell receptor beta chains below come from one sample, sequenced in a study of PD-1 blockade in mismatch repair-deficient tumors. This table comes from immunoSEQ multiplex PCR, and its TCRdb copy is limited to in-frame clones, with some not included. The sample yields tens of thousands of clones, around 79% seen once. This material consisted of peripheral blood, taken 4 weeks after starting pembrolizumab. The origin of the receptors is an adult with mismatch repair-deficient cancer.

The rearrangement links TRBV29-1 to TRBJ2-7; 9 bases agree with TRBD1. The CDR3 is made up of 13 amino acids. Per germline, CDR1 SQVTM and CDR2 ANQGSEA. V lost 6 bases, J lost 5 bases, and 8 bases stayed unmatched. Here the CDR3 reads CSVKGQGTNEQYF. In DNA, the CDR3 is TGCAGCGTGAAGGGACAGGGTACCAACGAGCAGTACTTC.

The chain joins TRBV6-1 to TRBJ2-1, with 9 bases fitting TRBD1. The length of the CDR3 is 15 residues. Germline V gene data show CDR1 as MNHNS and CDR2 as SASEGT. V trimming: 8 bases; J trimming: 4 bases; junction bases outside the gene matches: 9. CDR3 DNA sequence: TGTGCCAGCCAATTTGGGACAGGGACGTACAATGAGCAGTTCTTC. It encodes CASQFGTGTYNEQFF.

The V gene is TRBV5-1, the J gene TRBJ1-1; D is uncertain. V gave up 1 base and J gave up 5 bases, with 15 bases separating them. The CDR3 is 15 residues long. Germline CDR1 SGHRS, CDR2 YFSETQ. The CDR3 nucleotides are TGCGCCAGCAGCTTGAGGCCTGGGGAGAAAACTGAAGCTTTCTTT. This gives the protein CASSLRPGEKTEAFF.

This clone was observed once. CDR3 sequence: CASSPRTSGAQETQYF. The CDR3 nucleotides read TGTGCCAGCAGCCCTCGGACTAGCGGGGCACAAGAGACCCAGTACTTC. This chain links TRBV7-8 with TRBJ2-5; 12 positions agree with TRBD2. V shed 5 bases, J shed 2 bases, and the junction held 6 bases outside the gene matches. Looked up from germline, CDR1 is SGHVS and CDR2 is FQNEAQ. The CDR3 length is 16 residues.

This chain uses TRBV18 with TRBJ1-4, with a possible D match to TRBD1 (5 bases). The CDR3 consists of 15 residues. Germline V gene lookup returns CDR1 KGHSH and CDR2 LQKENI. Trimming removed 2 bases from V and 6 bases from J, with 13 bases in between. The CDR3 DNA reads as TGTGCCAGCTCACCAGGGGCAGGGATGGATGAAAAACTGTTTTTT. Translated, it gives CASSPGAGMDEKLFF.

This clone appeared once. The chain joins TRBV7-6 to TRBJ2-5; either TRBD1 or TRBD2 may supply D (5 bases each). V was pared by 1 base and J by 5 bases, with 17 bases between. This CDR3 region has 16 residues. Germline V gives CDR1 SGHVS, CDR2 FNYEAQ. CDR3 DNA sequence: TGTGCCAGCAGCTTAGTGTACGAGGGGTTTGGGGAGACCCAGTACTTC. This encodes CASSLVYEGFGETQYF. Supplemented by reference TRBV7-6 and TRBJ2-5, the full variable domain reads GAGVSQSPRYKVTKRGQDVALRCDPISGHVSLYWYRQALGQGPEFLTYFNYEAQQDKSGLPNDRFSAERPEGSISTLTIQRTEQRDSAMYRCASSLVYEGFGETQYFGPGTRLLVL.

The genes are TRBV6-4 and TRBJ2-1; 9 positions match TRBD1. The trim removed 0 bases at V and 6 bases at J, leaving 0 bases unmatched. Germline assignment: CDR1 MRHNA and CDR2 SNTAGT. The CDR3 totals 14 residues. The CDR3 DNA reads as TGTGCCAGCAGTGACTCGACAGGGGGCAATGAGCAGTTCTTC. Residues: CASSDSTGGNEQFF.

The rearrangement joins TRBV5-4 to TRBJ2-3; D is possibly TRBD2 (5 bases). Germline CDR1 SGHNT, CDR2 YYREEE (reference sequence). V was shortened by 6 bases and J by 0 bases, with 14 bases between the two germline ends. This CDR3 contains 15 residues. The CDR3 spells CASTLGTRSTDTQYF. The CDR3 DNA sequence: TGTGCCAGCACCCTCGGAACTAGAAGCACAGATACGCAGTATTTT.

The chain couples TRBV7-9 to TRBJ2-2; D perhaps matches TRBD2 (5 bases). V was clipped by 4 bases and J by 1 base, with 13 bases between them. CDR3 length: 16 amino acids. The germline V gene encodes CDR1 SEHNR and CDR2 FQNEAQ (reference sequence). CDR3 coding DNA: TGTGCCAGCAGCTCCGCGGGCCGAGGGAACACCGGGGAGCTGTTTTTT. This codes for CASSSAGRGNTGELFF.